Following are 12 T cell receptor beta chains from one sample sequenced in a study of CD8 T cells in ankylosing spondylitis. Study-wide points: Made up of about eight highly homologous variants, a TCR beta motif appeared characteristic of ankylosing spondylitis blood.

TCRdb redid the calling of the 5' RACE reads with MiXCR, one entry per CDR3 protein. The data contain under 550,000 distinct CDR3 sequences, about 24% of them singletons. Their antigens are not known. The sequenced material came from blood, either unsorted or a sorted T cell fraction (not recorded which). The receptors originated from a male donor with ankylosing spondylitis.

A few counts support this clonotype. The V call is TRBV12-3 or TRBV12-4, the J call TRBJ1-5; the D is unclear. V was trimmed by 6 bases and J by 4 bases, leaving 16 bases between them. There are 15 residues in the CDR3. The CDR3: CASSVGISPNQPQHF. In DNA form, the CDR3 reads TGTGCCAGCAGCGTTGGTATCTCTCCTAATCAGCCCCAGCATTTT.

This clonotype was observed many times. The rearrangement links TRBV29-1 to TRBJ1-3; D uncertain. The CDR3 has 12 amino acids. The V end was cut by 5 bases, the J end by 8 bases, with 13 bases between. Germline V gene sequence: CDR1 SQVTM, CDR2 ANQGSEA. The CDR3 protein is CSVSRQPDTIYF. As DNA, the CDR3 is TGCAGCGTTTCCCGCCAGCCGGACACCATATATTTT.

A few counts support this clonotype. The DNA for the CDR3 is TGTGCCAGCAGTCGAAGAGGGGGTAGCACAGATACGCAGTATTTT. It yields the protein CASSRRGGSTDTQYF. The V and J genes are TRBV12-3 or TRBV12-4 and TRBJ2-3; perhaps TRBD1 as D (6 bases). The V gene lost 5 bases and the J gene lost 0 bases, with 12 bases spanning the gap. This CDR3 has 15 residues.

Written as DNA, the CDR3 is TGTGCCAGCAGCTTACTTAGCGGCGCATTGGCCGTCTCCCAAGAGACCCAGTACTTC. This translates into CASSLLSGALAVSQETQYF. The chain employs TRBV11-1 and TRBJ2-5; D might be TRBD2 (6 bases). Trimming removed 2 bases from V and 1 base from J, with 23 bases in between. Germline V CDR1 and CDR2: SGHAT, FQDESV (reference sequence). CDR3 length: 19 amino acids.

This clonotype was seen a handful of times. The J gene is TRBJ2-5, the V gene TRBV2; D is unclear. Germline CDR1 and CDR2: SNHLY and FYNNEI. This CDR3 has 13 amino acids. V dropped 4 bases and J dropped 2 bases, with 8 bases sitting between them. Here the CDR3 DNA reads TGTGCCAGCAGTGGATTCGAGCAAGAGACCCAGTACTTC. Amino acid sequence: CASSGFEQETQYF.

The V call is TRBV12-3 or TRBV12-4, the J call TRBJ1-1, with D perhaps matching TRBD1 (5 bases). V lost 2 bases and J lost 9, with 10 bases in between. CDR3 size: 12 residues. Written as DNA, the CDR3 is TGTGCCAGCAGTTTATTTCAGGGAAAAGCTTTCTTT. Protein: CASSLFQGKAFF.

This clonotype was seen a few times. The chain is built from TRBV4-1 and TRBJ2-3, with 7 bases aligning to TRBD2. V dropped 2 bases and J dropped 4; count of bases not matched to a gene: 15. CDR3 size: 18 residues. Germline assignment: CDR1 MGHRA and CDR2 YSYEKL. Here the CDR3 reads CASSQKPTTGGRADTQYF. As DNA, the CDR3 is TGCGCCAGCAGCCAAAAACCCACTACGGGGGGTCGGGCAGATACGCAGTATTTT.

CDR3 region: CASSIRGLTEAFF. As DNA, the CDR3 is TGTGCCAGTAGTATACGAGGCCTCACTGAAGCTTTCTTT. V is TRBV19 and J is TRBJ1-1; D gene uncertain. V lost 2 bases and J lost 4, with 8 bases in between. Germline CDR1 reads LNHDA; CDR2 reads SQIVND (reference sequence). The CDR3 is made up of 13 amino acids.

This clonotype was counted a few times. The genes are TRBV11-2 and TRBJ1-2; no clear D gene. This CDR3 is 13 amino acids long. Germline CDR1 and CDR2: SGHAT and FQNNGV. The ends were cut back, 5 bases at V and 3 bases at J, with 10 bases in the middle. The CDR3 DNA reads as TGTGCCAGCAGCCCCGGACTAGACTATGGCTACACCTTC. Its translation: CASSPGLDYGYTF.

The sample holds a few counts of this clonotype. This chain uses TRBV5-5 with TRBJ2-2; no clear D. The CDR3 runs 14 residues. Between the trimmed V and J ends, which lost 1 base and 0 bases, there was a span of 4 bases. Germline V gene lookup returns CDR1 SGHKS and CDR2 YYEKEE (reference sequence). Here the CDR3 DNA reads TGTGCCAGCAGCTTGTGGGCGAACACCGGGGAGCTGTTTTTT. Residues: CASSLWANTGELFF.

The chain employs TRBV6-1 and TRBJ1-4, with TRBD1 identical over 7 bases. This CDR3 region has 15 residues. V gave up 4 bases and J gave up 5 bases; unmatched junction bases: 7. Germline assignment: CDR1 MNHNS and CDR2 SASEGT. CDR3 residues: CASSGGQDRNEKLFF. For the CDR3, the DNA is TGTGCCAGCAGTGGCGGACAGGATAGGAATGAAAAACTGTTTTTT.

This clonotype has a count of ten or more. This sequence joins TRBV12-3 or TRBV12-4 and TRBJ1-1, with TRBD1 matching over 8 bases. The V gene end was trimmed by 6 bases and the J gene end by 4 bases; junction bases not matched to a gene: 13. This CDR3 has 16 residues. The CDR3 reads CASRKTQGARVTEAFF. The CDR3 bases are TGTGCCAGCAGGAAGACTCAGGGGGCTCGGGTCACTGAAGCTTTCTTT.